This TCR beta chain was captured by sequencing in a study of CD8 T cells in Susac syndrome. Overall study: Sequenced Susac syndrome patients included five or six with active disease and roughly 8 who were in remission. When blood was collected, patients with Susac syndrome were therapy-naive, were taking corticosteroids, or were receiving intravenous immunoglobulin alone.

This CDR3 region has 14 residues. Germline values: CDR1 LGHDT, CDR2 YNNKEL (reference sequence). V dropped 0 bases and J dropped 13 bases, with 16 bases sitting between them. Random-hexamer reverse transcription was applied to roughly 0.5 to 1 ug RNA. The CDR3 of TCR beta was amplified by immunoSEQ multiplex PCR across 54 Vbeta and 13 Jbeta. TCRdb redid the calling of the immunoSEQ multiplex PCR reads with MiXCR, one entry per CDR3 protein. Among some 99,000 distinct CDR3 sequences listed, over 90% were seen once. Through negative isolation, CD4+ and CD8+ T cells were obtained, while TEMRA cells were enriched using FACS.

V gene TRBV3-1 combines with J gene TRBJ2-1, with no clear D. The origin of this receptor is a human donor with Susac syndrome. Sequencing used CD4+ T cells from PBMCs. CDR3 coding DNA: TGTGCCAGCAGCCAAGATAGGAGAGGATCGGAACAGTTCTTC. It is translated as CASSQDRRGSEQFF.